This paragraph reports one TCR beta chain. This clonotype came up many times. The specificity of this receptor is unknown. Within one base of it there is no much larger clone, and no base qualities were kept. Synovial fluid samples were matched to blood samples from the same ankylosing spondylitis patients. V lost 3 bases and J lost 11 bases, and the count of bases not matched to a germline gene is 6. CDR1 and CDR2, looked up from the germline V gene, are MGHDK and SYGVNS. The CDR3 covers 14 residues, taking in both the cysteine and the phenylalanine. Only CDR3 DNA is held: 42 bases, read in frame from base 1. TCRdb names Illumina HiSeq 2500 as the instrument used. Quantitative 5'-RACE with molecular barcodes was the method used to prepare the TCR beta libraries. Per the source publication's procedure: To identify disease-linked TCR variants, a new computational method was used, one built on a probabilistic model of VDJ rearrangement. TCRdb reworked the public reads: Q25 trimming with fastp, MiXCR clone assembly, productive beta chains retained. One record per CDR3 amino acid sequence lists the most common genes and DNA. For this entry, the V and J calls and clone size follow TCRdb and not the study's own pipeline. This sample gives 130,000 to 150,000 distinct CDR3 sequences in total; 7% to 10% of them show up just once. More than 7% of the sample belongs to the ten largest clones.

This sample stems from a study of CD8 T cells in ankylosing spondylitis (dated by TCRdb to about 2017). The study in broad terms: The study profiled T cell receptor beta repertoires in healthy donors and ankylosing spondylitis patients to find disease-linked TCR variants. In total, the full study cohort was made up of some 110 healthy donors and 25 to 30 ankylosing spondylitis patients. Peripheral blood was sampled, and synovial fluid was additionally collected from ankylosing spondylitis patients.

What the research found in general, with its limitations: Some TCR beta motif variants had previously been reported in synovial fluid and blood of reactive arthritis patients, which suggested common disease-initiation mechanisms. The disease-linked clones had a CD8+ phenotype and were found at relatively low frequencies in peripheral blood. Blood from ankylosing spondylitis patients appeared to be characterized by a TCR beta motif composed of under 10 highly homologous amino acid variants. The disease-linked clones were reported as significantly enriched in matched synovial fluid samples from ankylosing spondylitis patients.

The TCR originated in a male donor with ankylosing spondylitis. The rearrangement combines TRBV25-1 with TRBJ1-4; 10 bases in between match TRBD1. The source material was synovial fluid, either unsorted or a sorted T cell fraction (not recorded which). The nucleotides read TGTGCCAGCAGTGACGAGCGGGACAGGGGTAAACTGTTTTTT. The resulting protein is CASSDERDRGKLFF.